The 28 T cell receptor beta chains reported below all come from one sample, sequenced in a study of T cell responses to AZD1222 COVID-19 vaccine. Here immunoSEQ multiplex PCR was the method, and the copy in TCRdb shows in-frame clones only, minus some. The sample carries roughly 190,000 clones, about nine tenths recorded once. The specimen comprised peripheral blood, sampled on day 0 of AZD1222 vaccination. The receptors stem from an adult in good health.

This chain joins TRBV7-2 and TRBJ2-5; 8 nucleotides agree with TRBD1. V shed 4 bases, J shed 5 bases, and the junction held 9 bases outside the gene matches. The CDR3 contains 15 residues. Germline values: CDR1 SGHTA, CDR2 FQGNSA. This CDR3 is CASSSGQGGGETQYF. CDR3 nucleotides: TGTGCCAGCAGCTCAGGACAGGGAGGCGGGGAGACCCAGTACTTC.

CDR3: CASSEGGGRNYGYTF. CDR3 coding DNA: TGTGCCAGCAGTGAAGGCGGGGGAAGGAACTATGGCTACACCTTC. The J gene is TRBJ1-2, the V gene TRBV2, with a possible D match to TRBD1 (5 bases). There are 15 residues in the CDR3. Germline CDR1 and CDR2: SNHLY and FYNNEI. Trimming removed 1 base from V and 2 bases from J, with 11 bases in between.

The chain links TRBV2 to TRBJ1-1, with D perhaps TRBD1 (5 bases). The CDR3 runs to 12 residues. The germline CDR1 and CDR2 sequences are SNHLY and FYNNEI. The V and J ends lost 7 bases and 6 bases respectively, with 12 bases between them. CDR3 residues: CASKGDGPEAFF. The CDR3 bases are TGTGCCAGCAAAGGGGACGGGCCTGAAGCTTTCTTT.

The chain links TRBV27 to TRBJ1-2, with 7 nucleotides matching TRBD1. The ends lost 5 bases at V and 8 bases at J; junction bases unmatched: 5. CDR1 and CDR2 (germline): MNHEY, SMNVEV (reference sequence). The CDR3 has 12 residues. CDR3 nucleotide sequence: TGTGCCAGCAGTACCCGACAGGGCGGCTACACCTTC. Its protein product is CASSTRQGGYTF.

CDR3 amino acids: CASSSPDRGLQPQHF. In DNA form, the CDR3 reads TGTGCCAGTAGTTCCCCGGACAGGGGGCTTCAGCCCCAGCATTTT. The chain is built from TRBV19 and TRBJ1-5; 11 bases map to TRBD1. The CDR3 sequence is 15 residues long. V lost 5 bases and J lost 6; bases outside the gene matches: 6. Germline loops: CDR1 LNHDA, CDR2 SQIVND (reference sequence).

This CDR3 is CASSSGTPNSPLHF. CDR3 nucleotide sequence: TGTGCCAGCAGTTCAGGGACTCCGAACTCACCCCTCCACTTT. The V call is TRBV28, the J call TRBJ1-6; tentative D call: TRBD1 (5 bases). This CDR3 is 14 amino acids long. CDR1 is MDHEN, CDR2 SYDVKM, per germline. V was shortened by 4 bases and J by 10 bases, with 14 bases between the two germline ends.

This chain joins TRBV29-1 and TRBJ2-7, with D possibly matching TRBD2 (5 bases). V was trimmed by 0 bases and J by 3 bases, leaving 9 bases between them. This CDR3 comprises 13 residues. Per germline, CDR1 SQVTM and CDR2 ANQGSEA. For the CDR3, the DNA is TGCAGCGTTGAAGATCCAGACTACTACGAGCAGTACTTC. Its translation: CSVEDPDYYEQYF.

This chain joins TRBV18 and TRBJ1-1; D is ambiguous. Per germline, CDR1 KGHSH and CDR2 LQKENI. V was clipped by 0 bases and J by 0 bases, with 8 bases between them. The CDR3 sequence is 15 residues long. CDR3 nucleotides: TGTGCCAGCTCACCACCTTCGGTAATGAACACTGAAGCTTTCTTT. It translates to CASSPPSVMNTEAFF.

The V gene is TRBV5-8, the J gene TRBJ2-3; the D is unclear. Looked up from germline, CDR1 is SGHTS and CDR2 is YDEGEE. Deletions cut 2 bases from V and 3 bases from J, with 13 bases between. The CDR3 is 15 residues long. The CDR3: CASSFGEPLTDTQYF. In DNA form, the CDR3 reads TGTGCCAGCAGCTTTGGGGAACCGCTAACAGATACGCAGTATTTT. The whole variable domain, filled in from reference TRBV5-8 and TRBJ2-3, reads EAGVTQSPTHLIKTRGQQATLRCSPISGHTSVYWYQQALGLGLQFLLWYDEGEERNRGNFPPRFSGRQFPNYSSELNVNALELEDSALYLCASSFGEPLTDTQYFGPGTRLTVL.

The chain has TRBV10-2 and TRBJ1-5; maybe TRBD1 (5 bases). The V end lost 0 bases, the J end lost 4 bases, and 7 bases lay between the germline ends. The CDR3 contains 14 residues. CDR1 WSHSY and CDR2 SAAADI come from the germline V gene. CDR3 sequence: CASSESGGNQPQHF. CDR3 nucleotides: TGCGCCAGCAGTGAGTCGGGGGGAAATCAGCCCCAGCATTTT.

The V call is TRBV5-4, the J call TRBJ2-1; D tentatively reads TRBD1 or TRBD2 (6 bases each). Germline assignment: CDR1 SGHNT and CDR2 YYREEE (reference sequence). This CDR3 region has 14 residues. Trimming took 5 bases from V and 5 from J, leaving 14 bases between them. The CDR3 sequence: CASRRDRGHNEQFF. CDR3 coding DNA: TGTGCCAGCAGGAGGGATCGGGGGCACAATGAGCAGTTCTTC.

This sequence joins TRBV5-4 and TRBJ1-4; TRBD1 agrees at 7 bases. Germline assignment: CDR1 SGHNT and CDR2 YYREEE (reference sequence). V dropped 3 bases and J dropped 8; count of bases not matched to a gene: 10. CDR3 length equals 15 residues. The CDR3 DNA reads as TGTGCCAGCAGCTCAGCGCAGGGGGATCGGGAAAAACTGTTTTTT. Translation: CASSSAQGDREKLFF. Complete variable domain (other parts from reference TRBV5-4 and TRBJ1-4): ETGVTQSPTHLIKTRGQQVTLRCSSQSGHNTVSWYQQALGQGPQFIFQYYREEENGRGNFPPRFSGLQFPNYSSELNVNALELDDSALYLCASSSAQGDREKLFFGSGTQLSVL.

In its sample, this clone was seen once. The rearrangement links TRBV3-1 (or the pseudogene TRBV3-2) to TRBJ2-7; D call uncertain. V was shortened by 3 bases and J by 4 bases, with 7 bases between the two germline ends. Germline V CDR1 and CDR2: LGHDT, YNNKEL (reference sequence). This CDR3 is 12 amino acids long. As DNA, the CDR3 is TGTGCCAGCAGCCAGGGTTTTTACGAGCAGTACTTC. This gives the protein CASSQGFYEQYF.

The chain employs TRBV2 and TRBJ2-6, with D unclear. CDR1 SNHLY and CDR2 FYNNEI come from the germline V gene. Trimming took 4 bases from V and 0 from J, leaving 10 bases between them. This CDR3 is built from 16 residues. The CDR3 loop reads CASSVGSLSGANVLTF. The CDR3 DNA reads as TGTGCCAGCAGTGTAGGGTCTCTCTCTGGGGCCAACGTCCTGACTTTC. Combining the CDR3 with reference TRBV2 and TRBJ2-6 gives the whole variable domain EPEVTQTPSHQVTQMGQEVILRCVPISNHLYFYWYRQILGQKVEFLVSFYNNEISEKSEIFDDQFSVERPDGSNFTLKIRSTKLEDSAMYFCASSVGSLSGANVLTFGAGSRLTVL.

This clone came up once. CDR3 protein: CATSVAGGPLSGELFF. As DNA, the CDR3 is TGTGCCACCTCCGTAGCGGGAGGGCCGCTATCCGGGGAGCTGTTTTTT. This sequence joins TRBV2 and TRBJ2-2; 11 bases are shared with TRBD2. The germline CDR1 and CDR2 sequences are SNHLY and FYNNEI. J lost 6 bases, V lost 10 bases, and 13 bases had no gene match. The CDR3 sequence is 16 residues long. Combining the CDR3 with reference TRBV2 and TRBJ2-2 gives the whole variable domain EPEVTQTPSHQVTQMGQEVILRCVPISNHLYFYWYRQILGQKVEFLVSFYNNEISEKSEIFDDQFSVERPDGSNFTLKIRSTKLEDSAMYFCATSVAGGPLSGELFFGEGSRLTVL.

In DNA, the CDR3 is TGTGCCAGCAGCTTTCGGAGGAGCACTGAAGCTTTCTTT. This translates into CASSFRRSTEAFF. V usage is TRBV11-3 and J usage is TRBJ1-1; D ambiguous. V dropped 3 bases and J dropped 4 bases, with 9 bases sitting between them. CDR1 is SGHNT, CDR2 YENEEA, per germline. This CDR3 is built from 13 residues.

J is TRBJ1-1 and V is TRBV18; TRBD1 is a possible D gene (6 bases). V was cut by 4 bases and J by 0 bases, with 18 bases left in between. Germline lookup yields CDR1 KGHSH and CDR2 LQKENI. The CDR3 covers 17 residues. The CDR3 here is CASSQQARQALNTEAFF. CDR3 nucleotide sequence: TGTGCCAGCTCACAACAAGCCCGACAGGCTCTGAACACTGAAGCTTTCTTT. The variable domain in full, completed from reference TRBV18 and TRBJ1-1, reads NAGVMQNPRHLVRRRGQEARLRCSPMKGHSHVYWYRQLPEEGLKFMVYLQKENIIDESGMPKERFSAEFPKEGPSILRIQQVVRGDSAAYFCASSQQARQALNTEAFFGQGTRLTVV.

The rearrangement uses TRBV27 and TRBJ2-1; D gene unclear. Germline V gene lookup returns CDR1 MNHEY and CDR2 SMNVEV (reference sequence). This CDR3 has 15 amino acids. Trimming took off 3 bases at V and 0 bases at J, with 9 bases between the two ends. The CDR3: CASSFGSSSYNEQFF. The CDR3 DNA reads as TGTGCCAGCAGTTTTGGCAGCAGCTCCTACAATGAGCAGTTCTTC.

The chain carries TRBV7-2 and TRBJ2-5, with 10 positions matching TRBD2. The CDR3 consists of 15 residues. Germline trimming cut 2 bases from V and 6 bases from J; bases unmatched to any gene: 6. Germline V gene lookup returns CDR1 SGHTA and CDR2 FQGNSA. The DNA for the CDR3 is TGTGCCAGCAGCTTACTAGCGGGGGATGTGAAGACCCAGTACTTC. As protein: CASSLLAGDVKTQYF.

This chain joins TRBV11-3 and TRBJ2-3; the D is unclear. Germline loops: CDR1 SGHNT, CDR2 YENEEA. V lost 4 bases to trimming and J lost 5 bases, with 10 bases between them. The CDR3 is made up of 13 amino acids. The CDR3 here is CASSSDGRDTQYF. In DNA form, the CDR3 reads TGTGCCAGCAGCTCTGACGGGCGAGATACGCAGTATTTT.

V usage is TRBV10-3 and J usage is TRBJ1-3; D is possibly TRBD1 (6 bases). Germline CDR1 reads ENHRY; CDR2 reads SYGVKD. V shed 10 bases and J shed 9 bases, with 13 bases lying between them. The CDR3 is 11 residues long. The CDR3 bases are TGTGCCACGCAAGAGGGGGGCACCATATATTTT. The encoded protein is CATQEGGTIYF.

The rearrangement links TRBV3-1 (or the pseudogene TRBV3-2) to TRBJ2-2; tentatively, D is TRBD2 (6 bases). This CDR3 has 13 amino acids. In germline, CDR1 is LGHDT, CDR2 YNNKEL (reference sequence). V dropped 3 bases and J dropped 6 bases, with 8 bases sitting between them. CDR3 DNA: TGTGCCAGCAGCCAGACTAGAGCCGGGGAGCTGTTTTTT. The encoded protein is CASSQTRAGELFF.

This chain connects TRBV7-9 to TRBJ1-5; D uncertain. This CDR3 region has 17 residues. V dropped 2 bases and J dropped 4 bases, with 18 bases sitting between them. Germline-derived CDR1 and CDR2 are SEHNR and FQNEAQ (reference sequence). The CDR3 DNA is TGTGCCAGCAGCTTAACGAGCAGCGGACCGAGAAATCAGCCCCAGCATTTT. It encodes CASSLTSSGPRNQPQHF.

V gene TRBV15 combines with J gene TRBJ2-5, with 14 bases identical to TRBD2. CDR3 length: 16 residues. V shed 4 bases and J 5 bases; nucleotides not matched to a gene: 6. Per the germline V gene, CDR1 is LNHNV and CDR2 is YYDKDF (reference sequence). The CDR3 reads CATSNGLAGGRETQYF. The CDR3, as DNA: TGTGCCACCAGCAACGGACTAGCGGGAGGTCGGGAGACCCAGTACTTC.

The V gene is TRBV4-1, the J gene TRBJ2-3; D possibly corresponds to TRBD1 (5 bases). Deletions cut 0 bases from V and 5 bases from J, with 15 bases between. The germline V gene encodes CDR1 MGHRA and CDR2 YSYEKL. The CDR3 covers 16 residues. The CDR3 nucleotides are TGCGCCAGCAGCCAAGATCCCCCGCAGGGCGGAGATACGCAGTATTTT. Translated, it gives CASSQDPPQGGDTQYF.

Concerning this clone: Compared with germline, one end of the junction differs, possibly owing to a read error. The rearrangement links TRBV7-7 to TRBJ2-2; D may match TRBD1 or TRBD2 (7 bases each). This CDR3 region has 16 residues. CDR1 is SSHAT, CDR2 FNYEAQ, per germline (reference sequence). For the CDR3, the DNA is TGTGCTAGCAGCTTAGTCAGGGGGGGCAACACCGGGGAGCTGTTTTTT. This codes for CASSLVRGGNTGELFF.

This clone appeared a single time. This chain links TRBV4-1 with TRBJ2-7, with D perhaps TRBD2 (6 bases). The CDR3 has 14 residues. Trimming removed 1 base at V and 2 bases at J, with 9 bases between. Germline CDR1 MGHRA, CDR2 YSYEKL. The CDR3 DNA is TGCGCCAGCAGCCAAGGGGCGGGAACCTACGAGCAGTACTTC. It specifies CASSQGAGTYEQYF.

The chain recombines TRBV11-3 with TRBJ1-1; no firm D call. The CDR3 runs 13 residues. V dropped 1 base and J dropped 1 base, with 4 bases sitting between them. CDR1 is SGHNT and CDR2 is YENEEA in the germline V gene. Here the CDR3 reads CASSLGRNTEAFF. DNA for the CDR3: TGTGCCAGCAGCTTAGGAAGGAACACTGAAGCTTTCTTT.